The sequence of this T cell receptor (beta chain) was determined in a study of T cells in Graves' hyperthyroidism and ophthalmopathy. Study observations and caveats: The model foresaw ophthalmopathy a median roughly 6 months prior to onset. Using 13 V-J features, a model discriminated ophthalmopathy from stable hyperthyroidism.

Authors of the study amplified TCR beta CDR3 regions from RNA transcripts. RT-PCR in the first round (using the HTBI primer set) targeted the TCR CDR3. MiXCR, applied by TCRdb to the multiplex PCR reads, yields one record per CDR3 protein. Of 250,000 to 300,000 distinct CDR3 sequences listed, roughly 20% are singletons. The CDR3 contains 13 residues. CDR1 MNHEY and CDR2 SMNVEV come from the germline V gene (reference sequence). V lost 4 bases to trimming and J lost 5 bases, with 9 bases between them. Note on this clonotype: No antigen is known for it.

The clonotype comes from a man aged 50-60 years with Graves' ophthalmopathy. The chain recombines TRBV27 with TRBJ1-5; D gene ambiguous. Sequenced sample: blood. The CDR3 DNA reads TGTGCCAGCAGTTCCCACCCTTATCAGCCCCAGCATTTT. Encoded protein: CASSSHPYQPQHF.